A single sample gave rise to the 19 T cell receptor beta chains below, sequenced in a study of blood T cell repertoires in COVID-19. The assay was immunoSEQ multiplex PCR, and TCRdb's table has in-frame clones only and misses some. The sample consists of under 250,000 clones, around 83% of them appearing once. Input material: peripheral blood. The receptor set was obtained from a woman aged 40 to 50 who had recovered from COVID-19.

The chain couples TRBV4-1 to TRBJ2-5, with D possibly being TRBD1 (6 bases). The ends were cut back, 0 bases at V and 3 bases at J, with 14 bases in the middle. CDR1 is MGHRA, CDR2 YSYEKL, per germline. This CDR3 comprises 16 residues. This CDR3 is CASSQDGFDRKETQYF. The CDR3 nucleotides read TGCGCCAGCAGCCAAGACGGATTCGACAGGAAAGAGACCCAGTACTTC.

The chain has TRBV19 and TRBJ1-5; D uncertain. V lost 2 bases and J lost 7, with 15 bases in between. Germline V gene data show CDR1 as LNHDA and CDR2 as SQIVND (reference sequence). The CDR3 is 15 amino acids. Here the CDR3 reads CASSIISGVRQPQHF. The CDR3 bases are TGTGCCAGTAGTATAATTAGCGGGGTACGGCAGCCCCAGCATTTT.

The gene calls are TRBV5-4 and TRBJ2-7, with D possibly TRBD1 on 6 matching bases. Germline V gene sequence: CDR1 SGHNT, CDR2 YYREEE (reference sequence). The CDR3 sequence is 14 residues long. The ends were cut back, 0 bases at V and 1 base at J, with 8 bases in the middle. CDR3 region: CASSLGQESYEQYF. CDR3 DNA: TGTGCCAGCAGCTTGGGACAGGAATCCTACGAGCAGTACTTC.

The chain recombines TRBV7-2 with TRBJ1-2, with a weak D call TRBD1 (5 bases). Deletions cut 5 bases from V and 8 bases from J, with 15 bases between. The CDR3 is made up of 13 amino acids. Per the germline V gene, CDR1 is SGHTA and CDR2 is FQGNSA. CDR3 in DNA: TGTGCCAGCAGCCCTAACGGGGGGGTCGGCTACACCTTC. Amino acids: CASSPNGGVGYTF.

J is TRBJ2-2 and V is TRBV7-9, with D tentatively TRBD1 (6 bases). CDR3 length: 13 amino acids. The V end lost 8 bases, the J end lost 1 base, and 8 bases lay between the germline ends. The germline V gene encodes CDR1 SEHNR and CDR2 FQNEAQ (reference sequence). CDR3 region: CASATGNTGELFF. CDR3 coding DNA: TGTGCCAGCGCGACAGGGAACACCGGGGAGCTGTTTTTT.

This clone was found many times. The chain recombines TRBV18 with TRBJ2-7; 14 bases are shared with TRBD2. Germline lookup yields CDR1 KGHSH and CDR2 LQKENI. V dropped 4 bases and J dropped 6; count of bases not matched to a gene: 5. The CDR3 is 15 residues long. The CDR3 reads CASSRGLAGDPEQYF. The CDR3, as DNA: TGTGCCAGCTCACGGGGACTAGCGGGGGATCCCGAGCAGTACTTC.

The count of this clone is one. The rearrangement joins TRBV9 to TRBJ1-4, with D uncertain. The CDR3 sequence is 14 residues long. Trimming removed 0 bases from V and 8 bases from J, with 11 bases in between. Looked up from germline, CDR1 is SGDLS and CDR2 is YYNGEE. The CDR3 here is CASSVEAGREKLFF. Written as DNA, the CDR3 is TGTGCCAGCAGCGTAGAGGCGGGGAGGGAAAAACTGTTTTTT. The variable domain in full, with the rest retrieved from reference TRBV9 and TRBJ1-4, is DSGVTQTPKHLITATGQRVTLRCSPRSGDLSVYWYQQSLDQGLQFLIQYYNGEERAKGNILERFSAQQFPDLHSELNLSSLELGDSALYFCASSVEAGREKLFFGSGTQLSVL.

The rearrangement joins TRBV2 to TRBJ1-2; a possible D gene is TRBD1 (5 bases). This CDR3 spans 12 amino acids. The germline gives CDR1 SNHLY, CDR2 FYNNEI. V lost 2 bases and J lost 8, with 9 bases in between. For the CDR3, the DNA is TGTGCCAGCAGTGAAAGGGGTCGGGGCTACACCTTC. This sequence encodes CASSERGRGYTF.

The chain links TRBV6-5 to TRBJ2-1, with TRBD2 as a possible D gene (6 bases). The V end was cut by 10 bases, the J end by 7 bases, with 11 bases between. This CDR3 contains 11 residues. Germline V gives CDR1 MNHEY, CDR2 SVGAGI. CDR3 bases: TGTGCCATCCGGGCGGGGAATGAGCAGTTCTTC. This sequence encodes CAIRAGNEQFF.

This rearrangement joins TRBV2 to TRBJ2-5; 7 positions match TRBD1. The V and J ends lost 5 bases and 5 bases, in that order; junction bases with no gene match: 8. Germline V gives CDR1 SNHLY, CDR2 FYNNEI. This CDR3 contains 14 residues. CDR3 amino acids: CASSTRQGGETQYF. The DNA for the CDR3 is TGTGCCAGCAGTACCCGACAGGGTGGGGAGACCCAGTACTTC. The full variable domain, its missing parts supplied by reference TRBV2 and TRBJ2-5, is EPEVTQTPSHQVTQMGQEVILRCVPISNHLYFYWYRQILGQKVEFLVSFYNNEISEKSEIFDDQFSVERPDGSNFTLKIRSTKLEDSAMYFCASSTRQGGETQYFGPGTRLLVL.

The gene calls are TRBV6-5 and TRBJ1-5; TRBD1 agrees at 9 bases. CDR3 length equals 16 residues. CDR1 is MNHEY and CDR2 is SVGAGI in the germline V gene. The J segment lost 7 bases and the V segment lost 3 bases, leaving 10 bases of the junction unmatched. Here the CDR3 reads CASSYKPGQGGQPQHF. The CDR3 bases are TGTGCCAGCAGTTATAAACCGGGACAGGGAGGGCAGCCCCAGCATTTT.

The rearrangement uses TRBV6-4 and TRBJ1-6, with a possible D match to TRBD1 (6 bases). This CDR3 has 16 amino acids. The V gene lost 8 bases and the J gene lost 10 bases, with 24 bases spanning the gap. CDR1 is MRHNA, CDR2 SNTAGT, per germline. CDR3 coding DNA: TGTGCCAGCGACGGCGGGGGGCGAAGTGGAGACTCACCCCTCCACTTT. This codes for CASDGGGRSGDSPLHF.

V gene TRBV30 combines with J gene TRBJ2-3, with 9 bases lining up with TRBD2. Germline V gene data show CDR1 as GTSNPN and CDR2 as SVGIG (reference sequence). The CDR3 runs 15 residues. V trimming: 7 bases; J trimming: 2 bases; junction bases outside the gene matches: 10. Here the CDR3 reads CASELAGAITDTQYF. The DNA for the CDR3 is TGTGCCTCAGAACTAGCGGGCGCAATCACAGATACGCAGTATTTT.

J is TRBJ1-1 and V is TRBV5-4; D is uncertain. The CDR3 is 14 residues long. Germline V gene lookup returns CDR1 SGHNT and CDR2 YYREEE (reference sequence). Trimming removed 5 bases at V and 1 base at J, with 12 bases between. CDR3 residues: CASSKGGGNTEAFF. CDR3 bases: TGTGCCAGCAGTAAGGGAGGCGGGAACACTGAAGCTTTCTTT.

The chain is built from TRBV18 and TRBJ1-6; 8 nucleotides agree with TRBD1. V shed 0 bases, J shed 16 bases, and the junction held 11 bases outside the gene matches. Germline V lookup: CDR1 KGHSH, CDR2 LQKENI. The CDR3 is made up of 15 amino acids. The CDR3 bases are TGTGCCAGCTCACCACCGGGGCAGGGGGCGAATCTTCTCCACTTT. This encodes CASSPPGQGANLLHF.

This chain uses TRBV5-4 with TRBJ1-4; D possibly corresponds to TRBD1 (5 bases). V lost 4 bases, J lost 7 bases, and 17 bases lay in between. This CDR3 has 15 amino acids. CDR1 SGHNT and CDR2 YYREEE come from the germline V gene (reference sequence). CDR3 sequence: CASSMGGATLEKLFF. The CDR3 DNA sequence: TGTGCCAGCAGCATGGGTGGGGCCACTCTTGAAAAACTGTTTTTT.

The chain uses TRBV5-1 and TRBJ1-2; TRBD1 matches 8 bases. V shed 1 base, J shed 3 bases, and the junction held 5 bases outside the gene matches. The germline gives CDR1 SGHRS, CDR2 YFSETQ. This CDR3 region has 15 residues. Written as DNA, the CDR3 is TGCGCCAGCAGCTTGTTCCCAGGGGGCGACTATGGCTACACCTTC. Translation: CASSLFPGGDYGYTF.

The J gene is TRBJ1-5, the V gene TRBV28; D call uncertain. From germline, CDR1 is MDHEN and CDR2 SYDVKM. The ends were cut back, 7 bases at V and 0 bases at J, with 4 bases in the middle. CDR3 length equals 12 residues. The CDR3 DNA reads as TGTGCCAGCACCGGTAGCAATCAGCCCCAGCATTTT. As protein: CASTGSNQPQHF.

The genes are TRBV28 and TRBJ2-2, with 10 bases matching TRBD1. CDR3 length: 17 amino acids. Unmatched junction bases numbered 12, after V lost 6 bases and J lost 5 bases. Germline values: CDR1 MDHEN, CDR2 SYDVKM. The CDR3 loop is CASRQPPGQGRTGELFF. CDR3 coding DNA: TGTGCCAGCAGACAACCACCGGGACAGGGGAGGACCGGGGAGCTGTTTTTT.